Below are 14 T cell receptor beta chains sequenced from a single sample in a study of Ad26.COV2.S vaccination and SARS-CoV-2 variants. Libraries were prepared by immunoSEQ multiplex PCR; TCRdb keeps only in-frame clonotypes and omits some of them. This sample has almost 400,000 clones, with 89% found just once. Treatment described: some 19 received Ad26.COV2.S at low or high dose, single or two shots; about 5 received placebo; per-sample allocation not given. Day 63 after the first vaccine or placebo injection was the time point for sampling. The starting material was peripheral blood, obtained in a trial of Ad26.COV2.S vaccine versus placebo. These receptors all stem from a person aged 18-65 years who received the Ad26.COV2.S COVID-19 vaccine or a placebo.

The J gene is TRBJ1-1, the V gene TRBV29-1; no reliable D call. V was shortened by 7 bases and J by 1 base, with 10 bases between the two germline ends. Germline CDR1 and CDR2: SQVTM and ANQGSEA. This CDR3 contains 12 residues. CDR3 nucleotide sequence: TGCAGCGCCGAACATCGGAACACTGAAGCTTTCTTT. Protein: CSAEHRNTEAFF.

V is TRBV3-1 (or the pseudogene TRBV3-2) and J is TRBJ2-1; 13 bases agree with TRBD2. This CDR3 is built from 18 residues. Germline V gene lookup returns CDR1 LGHDT and CDR2 YNNKEL (reference sequence). V was pared by 2 bases and J by 1 base, with 5 bases of the junction left unmatched. CDR3 DNA: TGTGCCAGCAGCCAATGGGGACTAGCGGGAAGGTCCTACAATGAGCAGTTCTTC. The encoded protein is CASSQWGLAGRSYNEQFF.

This sequence joins TRBV19 and TRBJ1-5, with TRBD1 matching 7 bases. The CDR3 contains 15 residues. Trimming at V came to 5 bases and at J to 3 bases, leaving 7 bases not matched to a gene. In germline, CDR1 is LNHDA, CDR2 SQIVND (reference sequence). CDR3 protein: CASSPNRGTNQPQHF. The CDR3 DNA reads as TGTGCCAGTAGTCCGAACAGGGGTACCAATCAGCCCCAGCATTTT.

J is TRBJ1-4 and V is TRBV7-9, with unresolved D. Trimming stripped 5 bases from V and 8 bases from J, with 15 bases between. The CDR3 length is 14 residues. The germline V gene has CDR1 SEHNR and CDR2 FQNEAQ (reference sequence). The CDR3 here is CASSKIPAGEKLFF. DNA of the CDR3: TGTGCCAGCAGCAAAATCCCCGCCGGGGAAAAACTGTTTTTT.

J is TRBJ1-5 and V is TRBV10-3, with TRBD1 as a possible D gene (5 bases). V was shortened by 4 bases and J by 6 bases, with 16 bases between the two germline ends. CDR1 is ENHRY, CDR2 SYGVKD, per germline. The CDR3 is 15 residues long. Here the CDR3 reads CAISVVWGSGQPQHF. The CDR3, as DNA: TGTGCCATCAGTGTTGTCTGGGGGTCCGGTCAGCCCCAGCATTTT.

This rearrangement joins TRBV5-7 to TRBJ1-5; a possible D gene is TRBD1 (6 bases). TRBV5-7 is an open reading frame whose function is uncertain. The CDR3 is 17 amino acids. V was cut by 6 bases and J by 7 bases, with 26 bases left in between. CDR3 sequence: CASILPGSLGTWQPQHF. CDR3 nucleotide sequence: TGTGCCAGCATCCTACCGGGCTCCCTAGGGACATGGCAGCCCCAGCATTTT.

The rearrangement uses TRBV7-8 and TRBJ2-7; D may match TRBD1 or TRBD2 (6 bases each). This CDR3 has 18 residues. Germline assignment: CDR1 SGHVS and CDR2 FQNEAQ. The germline V and J ends were trimmed by 1 base and 4 bases, with 23 bases remaining between them. The CDR3 DNA is TGTGCCAGCAGCTTAGGGGGGGCAGGGGCTCAGGGGTTATACGAGCAGTACTTC. It codes for CASSLGGAGAQGLYEQYF.

The chain employs TRBV6-5 and TRBJ1-2; D might be TRBD1 (5 bases). Germline lookup yields CDR1 MNHEY and CDR2 SVGAGI. V lost 0 bases and J lost 9, with 14 bases in between. This CDR3 spans 14 amino acids. The CDR3: CASSYSTRGQSYTF. CDR3 DNA sequence: TGTGCCAGCAGTTACTCGACGCGGGGCCAGAGCTACACCTTC.

V and J are TRBV14 and TRBJ2-2; D is unclear. V lost 4 bases and J lost 4, with 7 bases in between. Germline V gives CDR1 SGHDN, CDR2 FVKESK. The length of the CDR3 is 13 residues. In nucleotides, the CDR3 is TGTGCCAGCAGCCGCTATCCCACCGGGGAGCTGTTTTTT. As protein: CASSRYPTGELFF.

V usage is TRBV9 and J usage is TRBJ2-2, with D perhaps given as TRBD1 or TRBD2 (5 bases each). V was pared by 3 bases and J by 3 bases, with 15 bases between. The CDR3 totals 16 residues. Germline V gene lookup returns CDR1 SGDLS and CDR2 YYNGEE. The CDR3 loop is CASSAVQGPHTGELFF. The CDR3, as DNA: TGTGCCAGCAGCGCGGTTCAGGGACCTCACACCGGGGAGCTGTTTTTT.

The chain uses TRBV27 and TRBJ2-1, with D unclear. V lost 6 bases and J 0 bases, leaving 18 bases between the germline ends. The CDR3 contains 17 residues. Germline loops: CDR1 MNHEY, CDR2 SMNVEV (reference sequence). The CDR3: CASSRRSGFSSYNEQFF. CDR3 nucleotides: TGTGCCAGCAGCCGTAGATCGGGCTTTAGCTCCTACAATGAGCAGTTCTTC.

V is TRBV4-1 and J is TRBJ2-7, with D tentatively TRBD1 (7 bases). Germline CDR1 MGHRA, CDR2 YSYEKL. Trimming cost V 1 base and J 3 bases, with 13 bases left between them. This CDR3 has 15 residues. This chain's CDR3 is CASSQAGAGGYEQYF. The CDR3 region has the DNA TGCGCCAGCAGCCAAGCGGGGGCAGGGGGCTACGAGCAGTACTTC.

The V and J genes are TRBV12-3 or TRBV12-4 and TRBJ1-1; D is possibly TRBD1 (5 bases). Trimming removed 5 bases from V and 8 bases from J, with 15 bases in between. This CDR3 has 13 residues. In DNA form, the CDR3 reads TGTGCCAGCAGTCCAACGTATGGGACGGAAGCTTTCTTT. This codes for CASSPTYGTEAFF.

The chain has TRBV12-5 and TRBJ2-2; perhaps TRBD1 as D (5 bases). This CDR3 contains 12 residues. Germline V CDR1 and CDR2: LGHNT, FRNRAP. The V gene lost 8 bases and the J gene lost 8 bases, with 12 bases spanning the gap. CDR3 bases: TGTGCTAGTTGTAGGGGATCTGGGGAGCTGTTTTTT. This translates into CASCRGSGELFF.